A single sample is the source of the 16 T cell receptor beta chains below, sequenced in a study of blood T cells in healthy people across ages. A second PCR, run for about 6 to 11 cycles, used a sample-barcoded 5' primer plus a J-beta primer mix. TCRdb re-analysed the 5' RACE reads in MiXCR, keeping a single row per CDR3 protein. The sample has roughly 1 million distinct CDR3 sequences, less than 25% seen once. The data were also submitted as part of a second study, on T cells of mothers and their children.

Sequenced sample: blood. The receptor set was obtained from a girl aged 2-10 years in good health.

A remark on this clonotype: This may be a read error: a much more frequent sequence differs by one nucleotide. The J gene is TRBJ2-7, the V gene TRBV6-1; possible D gene TRBD1, 6 bases. Germline V gene data show CDR1 as MNHNS and CDR2 as SASEGT. This CDR3 spans 14 amino acids. The CDR3 nucleotides read TGTGTCAGCAGTGAACCGCACAGGGCTTTTGAGCAGTACTTC. It yields the protein CVSSEPHRAFEQYF.

This sequence joins TRBV10-3 and TRBJ2-5, with D possibly being TRBD2 (7 bases). Trimming stripped 1 base from V and 2 bases from J, with 11 bases between. Germline V gene data show CDR1 as ENHRY and CDR2 as SYGVKD. The CDR3 sequence is 15 residues long. CDR3 sequence: CAISELGGGQETQYF. For the CDR3, the DNA is TGTGCCATCAGTGAGTTAGGGGGGGGACAAGAGACCCAGTACTTC.

The chain couples TRBV6-5 to TRBJ1-1; TRBD1 matches 8 bases. Germline V CDR1 and CDR2: MNHEY, SVGAGI. J lost 10 bases, V lost 5 bases, and 9 bases had no gene match. The CDR3 runs to 13 residues. Written as DNA, the CDR3 is TGTGCCAGCAGTCCGACAGGGGATTTATCAGCTTTCTTT. Translated: CASSPTGDLSAFF.

V gene TRBV9 combines with J gene TRBJ2-5; D remains unclear. The CDR3 has 12 residues. With 4 bases removed from V and 2 bases from J, the gap between germline ends came to 6 bases. Germline V gives CDR1 SGDLS, CDR2 YYNGEE. Written as DNA, the CDR3 is TGTGCCAGCAGCTCCCAACAAGAGACCCAGTACTTC. This translates into CASSSQQETQYF.

This clonotype was counted a few times. This may stem from a read error, because a much larger clone lies one nucleotide away. V usage is TRBV7-8 and J usage is TRBJ1-4, with D unresolved. Germline CDR1 reads SGHVS; CDR2 reads FQNEAQ. V lost 0 bases and J 4 bases, leaving 3 bases between the germline ends. CDR3 length equals 13 residues. The CDR3 DNA reads TGTGCCAGCAGCTTAGCCAATAATGAAAAACTGTTTTTT. Its protein is CASSLANNEKLFF.

The V gene is TRBV20-1, the J gene TRBJ1-4, with a tentative D call TRBD1 (5 bases). V lost 0 bases to trimming and J lost 15 bases, with 20 bases between them. The germline V gene has CDR1 DFQATT and CDR2 SNEGSKA (reference sequence). The CDR3 is made up of 14 amino acids. The CDR3 loop is CSARDRQGGIEVFF. The CDR3 coding sequence is TGCAGTGCTAGAGATCGTCAGGGTGGAATAGAGGTGTTTTTT.

The J gene is TRBJ2-1, the V gene TRBV6-1, with no clear D. The J call may be faulty, since TRBJ2-5 better matches the DNA end. Germline CDR1 and CDR2: MNHNS and SASEGT. This CDR3 has 16 amino acids. CDR3 amino acids: CASSERRRLWEETQYF. CDR3 DNA: TGTGCCAGCAGTGAGAGGAGAAGGTTATGGGAAGAGACCCAGTACTTC.

This clonotype was recorded a few times. The chain uses TRBV7-2 and TRBJ1-3, with 8 bases fitting TRBD1. From germline, CDR1 is SGHTA and CDR2 FQGNSA. CDR3 size: 18 residues. Unmatched junction bases numbered 12, after V lost 5 bases and J lost 0 bases. CDR3 amino acids: CASSPRGQGYYSGNTIYF. CDR3 bases: TGTGCCAGCAGCCCCCGAGGACAGGGATATTACTCTGGAAACACCATATATTTT. Supplemented by reference TRBV7-2 and TRBJ1-3, the full variable domain reads GAGVSQSPSNKVTEKGKDVELRCDPISGHTALYWYRQSLGQGLEFLIYFQGNSAPDKSGLPSDRFSAERTGGSVSTLTIQRTQQEDSAVYLCASSPRGQGYYSGNTIYFGEGSWLTVV.

This CDR3 is CSVGIRGGTEAFF. The CDR3 bases are TGCAGCGTTGGAATTCGGGGAGGCACTGAAGCTTTCTTT. V gene TRBV29-1 combines with J gene TRBJ1-1; D gene uncertain. From germline, CDR1 is SQVTM and CDR2 ANQGSEA. This CDR3 contains 13 residues. The germline V and J ends were trimmed by 4 bases and 4 bases, with 13 bases remaining between them.

The genes are TRBV5-5 and TRBJ1-1; no firm D call. Trimming pared 1 base from V and 14 bases from J, leaving 21 bases between. The CDR3 totals 14 residues. Germline CDR1 and CDR2: SGHKS and YYEKEE (reference sequence). This chain's CDR3 is CASSLTEAQVIGFF. The CDR3 coding sequence is TGTGCCAGCAGCTTGACAGAGGCCCAGGTCATCGGATTCTTT. Full variable domain (outside the CDR3, taken from reference TRBV5-5 and TRBJ1-1): DAGVTQSPTHLIKTRGQQVTLRCSPISGHKSVSWYQQVLGQGPQFIFQYYEKEERGRGNFPDRFSARQFPNYSSELNVNALLLGDSALYLCASSLTEAQVIGFFGQGTRLTVV.

This clonotype was detected a few times. This chain links TRBV12-3 or TRBV12-4 with TRBJ2-7; 9 nucleotides line up with TRBD2. This CDR3 has 15 amino acids. With 6 bases clipped from V and 1 base from J, the junction kept 7 bases outside the gene matches. DNA of the CDR3: TGTGCCAGCAGACGCGGGACTAGCACGTCCTACGAGCAGTACTTC. Protein product: CASRRGTSTSYEQYF.

This clonotype was detected a few times. CDR3: CSAPGNPGHTEAFF. CDR3 DNA: TGCAGTGCTCCTGGGAACCCAGGCCACACTGAAGCTTTCTTT. This sequence joins TRBV20-1 and TRBJ1-1; D gene uncertain. Deletions cut 5 bases from V and 3 bases from J, with 16 bases between. The germline CDR1 and CDR2 sequences are DFQATT and SNEGSKA (reference sequence). There are 14 residues in the CDR3.

A single count supports this clonotype. The chain is built from TRBV7-2 and TRBJ2-2; D remains unclear. V was trimmed by 6 bases and J by 4 bases, leaving 18 bases between them. Germline V gene lookup returns CDR1 SGHTA and CDR2 FQGNSA. The CDR3 is 16 residues long. DNA of the CDR3: TGTGCCAGCAGTTTACAAGCTATTTTAGCCACCGGGGAGCTGTTTTTT. It codes for CASSLQAILATGELFF.

About this clonotype itself: An end of the junction differs from the germline gene, which may be a read error. The CDR3 sequence is CASSLAQGSEFF. The CDR3 DNA sequence: TGTGCCAGCAGTTTGGCCCAGGGGTCCGAGTTCTTC. The rearrangement links TRBV28 to TRBJ2-5, with D maybe TRBD1 (6 bases). The CDR3 spans 12 residues. Germline V gene lookup returns CDR1 MDHEN and CDR2 SYDVKM.

There are a few counts of this clonotype. The rearrangement joins TRBV10-3 to TRBJ2-1, with D hard to call. The CDR3 consists of 11 residues. Germline V gene lookup returns CDR1 ENHRY and CDR2 SYGVKD. Trimming stripped 10 bases from V and 6 bases from J, with 10 bases between. CDR3 in DNA: TGTGCCACAGTTCTCTCCAATGAGCAGTTCTTC. It is translated as CATVLSNEQFF.

In DNA, the CDR3 is TGCAGTGCTAAAGTGGGCGCATCCACTGAAGCTTTCTTT. Translating gives CSAKVGASTEAFF. The gene calls are TRBV20-1 and TRBJ1-1; D unclear. The CDR3 extends over 13 amino acids. Germline lookup yields CDR1 DFQATT and CDR2 SNEGSKA (reference sequence). V was cut by 4 bases and J by 4 bases, with 13 bases left in between.